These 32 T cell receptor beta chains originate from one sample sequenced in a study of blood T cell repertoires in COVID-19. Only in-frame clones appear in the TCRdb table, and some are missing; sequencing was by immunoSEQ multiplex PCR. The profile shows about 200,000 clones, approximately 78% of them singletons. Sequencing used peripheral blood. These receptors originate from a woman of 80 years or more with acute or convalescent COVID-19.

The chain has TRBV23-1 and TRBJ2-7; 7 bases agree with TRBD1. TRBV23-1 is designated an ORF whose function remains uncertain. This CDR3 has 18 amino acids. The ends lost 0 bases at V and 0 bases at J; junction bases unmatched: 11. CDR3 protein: CASSQSGQGVPLSYEQYF. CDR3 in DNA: TGCGCCAGCAGTCAATCAGGCCAGGGGGTCCCCCTCTCCTACGAGCAGTACTTC.

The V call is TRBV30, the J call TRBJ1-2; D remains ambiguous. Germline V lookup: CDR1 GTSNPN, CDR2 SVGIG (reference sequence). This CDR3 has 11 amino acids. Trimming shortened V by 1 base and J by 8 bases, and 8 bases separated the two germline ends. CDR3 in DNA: TGTGCCTGGAGTGCTTCCCTCGGCTACACCTTC. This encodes CAWSASLGYTF.

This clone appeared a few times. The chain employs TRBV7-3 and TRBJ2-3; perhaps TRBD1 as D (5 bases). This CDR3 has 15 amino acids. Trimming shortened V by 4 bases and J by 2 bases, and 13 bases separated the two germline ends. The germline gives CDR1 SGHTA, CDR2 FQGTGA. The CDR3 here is CASSSRVTFTDTQYF. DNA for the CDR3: TGTGCCAGCAGCTCCAGGGTAACCTTCACAGATACGCAGTATTTT.

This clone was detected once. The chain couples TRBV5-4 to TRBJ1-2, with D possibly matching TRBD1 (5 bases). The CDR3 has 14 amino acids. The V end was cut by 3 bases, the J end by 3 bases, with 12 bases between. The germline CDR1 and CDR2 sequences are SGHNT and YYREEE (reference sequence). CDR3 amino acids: CASSWGDPYYGYTF. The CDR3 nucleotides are TGTGCCAGCAGCTGGGGGGACCCTTACTATGGCTACACCTTC.

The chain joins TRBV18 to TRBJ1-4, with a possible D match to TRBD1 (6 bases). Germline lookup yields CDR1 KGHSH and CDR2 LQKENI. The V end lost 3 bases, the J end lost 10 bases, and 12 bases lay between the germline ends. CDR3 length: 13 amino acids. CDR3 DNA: TGTGCCAGCTCACCGGGGGCCAGCGGAAAACTGTTTTTT. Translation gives CASSPGASGKLFF. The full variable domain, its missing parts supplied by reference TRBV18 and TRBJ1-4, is NAGVMQNPRHLVRRRGQEARLRCSPMKGHSHVYWYRQLPEEGLKFMVYLQKENIIDESGMPKERFSAEFPKEGPSILRIQQVVRGDSAAYFCASSPGASGKLFFGSGTQLSVL.

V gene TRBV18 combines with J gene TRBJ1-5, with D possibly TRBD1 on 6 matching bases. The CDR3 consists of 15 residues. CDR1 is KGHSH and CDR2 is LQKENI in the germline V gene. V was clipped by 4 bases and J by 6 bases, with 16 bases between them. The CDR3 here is CASSLTGQGFQPQHF. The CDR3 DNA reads TGTGCCAGCTCACTTACGGGGCAGGGGTTTCAGCCCCAGCATTTT.

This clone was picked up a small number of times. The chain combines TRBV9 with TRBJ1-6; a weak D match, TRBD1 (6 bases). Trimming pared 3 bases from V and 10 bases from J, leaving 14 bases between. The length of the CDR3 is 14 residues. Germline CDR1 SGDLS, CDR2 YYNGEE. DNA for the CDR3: TGTGCCAGCAGCGGCGCGCTACAGGGATCACCCCTCCACTTT. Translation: CASSGALQGSPLHF.

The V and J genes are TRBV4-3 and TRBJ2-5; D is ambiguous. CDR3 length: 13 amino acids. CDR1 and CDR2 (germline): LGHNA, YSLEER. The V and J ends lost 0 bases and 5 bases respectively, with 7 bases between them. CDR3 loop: CASSQEHGETQYF. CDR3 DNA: TGCGCCAGCAGCCAAGAGCACGGGGAGACCCAGTACTTC.

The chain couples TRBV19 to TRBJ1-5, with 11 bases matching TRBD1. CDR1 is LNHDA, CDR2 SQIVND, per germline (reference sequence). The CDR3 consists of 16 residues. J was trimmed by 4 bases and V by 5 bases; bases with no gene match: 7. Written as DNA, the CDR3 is TGTGCCAGTAGTGTCCCGGGACAGGGGGTTAATCAGCCCCAGCATTTT. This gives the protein CASSVPGQGVNQPQHF.

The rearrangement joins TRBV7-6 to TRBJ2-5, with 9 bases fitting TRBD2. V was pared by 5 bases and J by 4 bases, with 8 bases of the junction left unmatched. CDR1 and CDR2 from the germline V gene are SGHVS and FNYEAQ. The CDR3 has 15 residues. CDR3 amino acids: CASSLLGGGGETQYF. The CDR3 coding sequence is TGTGCCAGCAGCCTATTAGGCGGGGGGGGAGAGACCCAGTACTTC. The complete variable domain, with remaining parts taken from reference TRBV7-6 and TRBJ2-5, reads GAGVSQSPRYKVTKRGQDVALRCDPISGHVSLYWYRQALGQGPEFLTYFNYEAQQDKSGLPNDRFSAERPEGSISTLTIQRTEQRDSAMYRCASSLLGGGGETQYFGPGTRLLVL.

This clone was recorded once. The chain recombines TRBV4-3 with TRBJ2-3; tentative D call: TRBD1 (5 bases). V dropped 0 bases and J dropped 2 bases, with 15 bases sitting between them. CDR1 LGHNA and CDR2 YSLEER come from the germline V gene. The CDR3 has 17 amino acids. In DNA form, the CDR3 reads TGCGCCAGCAGCCAAGACCCGCCAGGGCGTGCCACAGATACGCAGTATTTT. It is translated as CASSQDPPGRATDTQYF.

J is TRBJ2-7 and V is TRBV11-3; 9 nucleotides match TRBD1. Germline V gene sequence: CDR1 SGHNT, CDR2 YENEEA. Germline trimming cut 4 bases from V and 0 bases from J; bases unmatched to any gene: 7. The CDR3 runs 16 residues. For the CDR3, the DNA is TGTGCCAGCAGCTCCTCCGGGACAGGGTACTCCTACGAGCAGTACTTC. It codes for CASSSSGTGYSYEQYF.

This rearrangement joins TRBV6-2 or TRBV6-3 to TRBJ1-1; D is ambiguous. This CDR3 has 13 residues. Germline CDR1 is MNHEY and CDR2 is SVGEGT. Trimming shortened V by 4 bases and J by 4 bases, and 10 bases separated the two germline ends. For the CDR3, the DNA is TGTGCCAGCAGTTGGGGTGGAGGCACTGAAGCTTTCTTT. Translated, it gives CASSWGGGTEAFF.

The CDR3 sequence: CASSPPSPGVNYEQYF. CDR3 coding DNA: TGTGCCAGCTCACCACCTTCCCCCGGAGTGAACTACGAGCAGTACTTC. The chain carries TRBV18 and TRBJ2-7; D call uncertain. CDR1 is KGHSH, CDR2 LQKENI, per germline. Trimming shortened V by 0 bases and J by 3 bases, and 15 bases separated the two germline ends. The CDR3 loop spans 16 amino acids.

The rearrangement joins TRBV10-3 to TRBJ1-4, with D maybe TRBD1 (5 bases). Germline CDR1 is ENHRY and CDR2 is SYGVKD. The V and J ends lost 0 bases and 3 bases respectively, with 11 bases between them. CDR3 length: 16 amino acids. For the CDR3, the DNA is TGTGCCATCAGTGAGTCTGGGGCCGGAGCTAATGAAAAACTGTTTTTT. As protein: CAISESGAGANEKLFF.

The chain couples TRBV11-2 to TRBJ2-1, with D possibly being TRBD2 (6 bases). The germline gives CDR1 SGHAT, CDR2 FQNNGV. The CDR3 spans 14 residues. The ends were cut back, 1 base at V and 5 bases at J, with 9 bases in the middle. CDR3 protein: CASSLGGRHNEQFF. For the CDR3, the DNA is TGTGCCAGCAGCTTAGGAGGGAGGCACAATGAGCAGTTCTTC.

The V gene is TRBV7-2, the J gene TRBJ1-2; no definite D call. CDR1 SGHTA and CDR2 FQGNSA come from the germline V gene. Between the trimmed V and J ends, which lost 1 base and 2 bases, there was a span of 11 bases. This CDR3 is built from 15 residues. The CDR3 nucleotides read TGTGCCAGCAGCTTAGAGGTCGGAGGGAACTATGGCTACACCTTC. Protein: CASSLEVGGNYGYTF.

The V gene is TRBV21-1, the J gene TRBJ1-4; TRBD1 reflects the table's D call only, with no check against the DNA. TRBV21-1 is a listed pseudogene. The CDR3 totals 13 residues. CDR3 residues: CASRGQGWEKLFF. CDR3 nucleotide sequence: TGTGCCAGCAGGGGACAGGGTTGGGAAAAACTGTTTTTT.

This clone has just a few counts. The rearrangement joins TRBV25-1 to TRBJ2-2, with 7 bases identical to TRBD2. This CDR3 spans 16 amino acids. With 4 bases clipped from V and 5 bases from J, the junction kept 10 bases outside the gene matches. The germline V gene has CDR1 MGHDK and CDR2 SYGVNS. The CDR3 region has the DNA TGTGCCAGCAGTGTGACGGCGGCGGGGGAGACCGGGGAGCTGTTTTTT. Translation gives CASSVTAAGETGELFF.

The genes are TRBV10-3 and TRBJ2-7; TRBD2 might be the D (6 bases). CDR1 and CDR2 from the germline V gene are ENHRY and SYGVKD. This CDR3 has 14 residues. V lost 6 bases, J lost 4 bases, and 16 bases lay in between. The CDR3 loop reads CAISQTGDRYEQYF. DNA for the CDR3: TGTGCCATCAGCCAGACGGGGGATCGGTACGAGCAGTACTTC.

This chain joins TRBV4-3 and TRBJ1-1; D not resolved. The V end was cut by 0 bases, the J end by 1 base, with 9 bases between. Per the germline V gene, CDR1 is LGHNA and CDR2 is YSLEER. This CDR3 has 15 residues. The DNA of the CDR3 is TGCGCCAGCAGCCAAGATACAGATTCGAACACTGAAGCTTTCTTT. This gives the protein CASSQDTDSNTEAFF.

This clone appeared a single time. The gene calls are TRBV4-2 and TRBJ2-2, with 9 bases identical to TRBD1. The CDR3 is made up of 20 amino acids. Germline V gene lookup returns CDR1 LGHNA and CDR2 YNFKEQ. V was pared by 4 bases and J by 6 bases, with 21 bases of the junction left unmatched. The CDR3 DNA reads TGTGCCAGCAGCCTATTGCAATCGGGGACAGGGAGCCCCCACGCCGGGGAGCTGTTTTTT. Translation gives CASSLLQSGTGSPHAGELFF.

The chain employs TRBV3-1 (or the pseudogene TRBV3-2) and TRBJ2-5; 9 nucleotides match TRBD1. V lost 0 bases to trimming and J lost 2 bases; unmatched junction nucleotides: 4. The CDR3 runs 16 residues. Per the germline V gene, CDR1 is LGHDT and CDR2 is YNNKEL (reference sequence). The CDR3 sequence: CASSQDMGQGQETQYF. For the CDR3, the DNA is TGTGCCAGCAGCCAAGATATGGGACAGGGACAAGAGACCCAGTACTTC.

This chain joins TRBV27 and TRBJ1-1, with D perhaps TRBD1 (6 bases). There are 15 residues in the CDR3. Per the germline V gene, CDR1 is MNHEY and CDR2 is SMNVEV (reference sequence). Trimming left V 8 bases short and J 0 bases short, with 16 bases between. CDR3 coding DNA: TGTGCCAGCTGTATGACAGGTCGGATGAACACTGAAGCTTTCTTT. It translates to CASCMTGRMNTEAFF.

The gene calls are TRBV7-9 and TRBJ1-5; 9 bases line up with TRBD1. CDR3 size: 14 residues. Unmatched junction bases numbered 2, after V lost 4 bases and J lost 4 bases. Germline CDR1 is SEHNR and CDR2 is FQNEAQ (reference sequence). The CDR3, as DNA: TGTGCCAGCAGCTCAGGGACAGGGAATCAGCCCCAGCATTTT. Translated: CASSSGTGNQPQHF. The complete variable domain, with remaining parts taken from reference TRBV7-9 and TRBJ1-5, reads DTGVSQNPRHKITKRGQNVTFRCDPISEHNRLYWYRQTLGQGPEFLTYFQNEAQLEKSRLLSDRFSAERPKGSFSTLEIQRTEQGDSAMYLCASSSGTGNQPQHFGDGTRLSIL.

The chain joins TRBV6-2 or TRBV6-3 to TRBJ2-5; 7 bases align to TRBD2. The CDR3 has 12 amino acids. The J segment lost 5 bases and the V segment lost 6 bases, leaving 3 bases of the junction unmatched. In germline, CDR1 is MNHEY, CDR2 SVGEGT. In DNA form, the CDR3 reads TGTGCCAGCAGCAGGGAGGGGGAGACCCAGTACTTC. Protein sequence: CASSREGETQYF.

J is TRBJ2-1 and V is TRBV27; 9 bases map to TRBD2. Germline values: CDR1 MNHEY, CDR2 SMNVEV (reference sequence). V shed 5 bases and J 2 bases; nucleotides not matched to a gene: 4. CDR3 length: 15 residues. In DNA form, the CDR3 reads TGTGCCAGCAGTCTAGCGGGACCCACCTACAATGAGCAGTTCTTC. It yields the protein CASSLAGPTYNEQFF.

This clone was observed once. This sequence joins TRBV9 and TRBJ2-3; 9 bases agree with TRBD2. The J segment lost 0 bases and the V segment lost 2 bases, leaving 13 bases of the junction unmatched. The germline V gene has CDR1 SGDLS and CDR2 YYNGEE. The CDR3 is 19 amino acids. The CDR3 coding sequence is TGTGCCAGCAGCGTCGGGCAAGCGGGGGGATCGGCTAGCACAGATACGCAGTATTTT. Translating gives CASSVGQAGGSASTDTQYF.

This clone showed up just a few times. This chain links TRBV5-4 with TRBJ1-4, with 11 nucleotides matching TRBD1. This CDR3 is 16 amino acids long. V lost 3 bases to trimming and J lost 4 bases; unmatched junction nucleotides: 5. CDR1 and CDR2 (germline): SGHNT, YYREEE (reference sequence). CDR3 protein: CASSSGQGAVNEKLFF. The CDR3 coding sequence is TGTGCCAGCAGCTCAGGACAGGGGGCTGTTAATGAAAAACTGTTTTTT.

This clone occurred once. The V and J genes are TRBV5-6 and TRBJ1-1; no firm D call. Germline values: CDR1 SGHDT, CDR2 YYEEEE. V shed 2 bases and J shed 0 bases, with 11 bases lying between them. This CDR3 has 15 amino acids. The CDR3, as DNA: TGTGCCAGCAGCTTACCGGGTAACATGAACACTGAAGCTTTCTTT. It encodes CASSLPGNMNTEAFF.

In nucleotides, the CDR3 is TGTGCCACCAGTGATGTAAGGGACAGCTCCTACGAGCAGTACTTC. This codes for CATSDVRDSSYEQYF. The V gene is TRBV24-1, the J gene TRBJ2-7; 7 bases line up with TRBD1. V was clipped by 3 bases and J by 0 bases; unmatched bases: 4. Germline loops: CDR1 KGHDR, CDR2 SFDVKD. CDR3 length equals 15 residues.

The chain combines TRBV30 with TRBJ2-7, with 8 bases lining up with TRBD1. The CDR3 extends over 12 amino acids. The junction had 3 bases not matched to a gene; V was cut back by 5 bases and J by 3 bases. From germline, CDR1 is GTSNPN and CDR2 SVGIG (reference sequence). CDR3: CAWGQGNYEQYF. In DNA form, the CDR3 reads TGTGCCTGGGGACAGGGTAACTACGAGCAGTACTTC.